Each of the 27 T cell receptor beta chains below was sequenced from the same sample in a study of control samples from healthy donors and cancer patients. TCRdb's table, derived via immunoSEQ multiplex PCR, lists solely in-frame clones and lacks some. This table holds approximately 70,000 clones, about 83% found once. Specimen: blood. The receptors stem from a man aged 55 to 70 in good health.

V usage is TRBV18 and J usage is TRBJ1-2; 7 bases align to TRBD1. The J segment lost 5 bases and the V segment lost 1 base, leaving 10 bases of the junction unmatched. The CDR3 is made up of 16 amino acids. Per germline, CDR1 KGHSH and CDR2 LQKENI. The CDR3: CASSPLATGKAYGYTF. The CDR3 nucleotides are TGTGCCAGCTCACCACTGGCGACAGGGAAGGCTTATGGCTACACCTTC.

The chain carries TRBV5-1 and TRBJ2-1; 10 bases are shared with TRBD1. Trimming took 0 bases from V and 8 from J; bases not matched to a gene: 8. CDR1 is SGHRS and CDR2 is YFSETQ in the germline V gene. The CDR3 length is 16 residues. The CDR3 DNA is TGCGCCAGCAGCTTGGTGGGACAGGGGAGTGTCCATGAGCAGTTCTTC. It translates to CASSLVGQGSVHEQFF.

The rearrangement uses TRBV19 and TRBJ2-4, with D perhaps TRBD1 (5 bases). Germline V gene lookup returns CDR1 LNHDA and CDR2 SQIVND (reference sequence). Trimming cost V 5 bases and J 7 bases, with 18 bases left between them. The CDR3 contains 15 residues. CDR3 sequence: CASSPEWGLINIQYF. DNA of the CDR3: TGTGCCAGTAGTCCCGAGTGGGGCCTCATTAACATTCAGTACTTC.

This chain joins TRBV19 and TRBJ2-1; D remains ambiguous. CDR1 and CDR2 from the germline V gene are LNHDA and SQIVND (reference sequence). V shed 6 bases and J shed 2 bases, with 5 bases lying between them. The CDR3 spans 12 residues. The CDR3 reads CASRGTYNEQFF. CDR3 sequence (DNA): TGTGCCAGTAGGGGCACCTACAATGAGCAGTTCTTC. Full variable domain (rest looked up from reference TRBV19 and TRBJ2-1): DGGITQSPKYLFRKEGQNVTLSCEQNLNHDAMYWYRQDPGQGLRLIYYSQIVNDFQKGDIAEGYSVSREKKESFPLTVTSAQKNPTAFYLCASRGTYNEQFFGPGTRLTVL.

The chain has TRBV10-3 and TRBJ1-5; TRBD1 matches 8 bases. V lost 3 bases and J lost 4; bases outside the gene matches: 5. Germline CDR1 ENHRY, CDR2 SYGVKD. This CDR3 region has 15 residues. Written as DNA, the CDR3 is TGTGCCATCAGTGATAACACAGGGGGAAATCAGCCCCAGCATTTT. Protein: CAISDNTGGNQPQHF.

The chain employs TRBV24-1 and TRBJ1-3; D gene unclear. This CDR3 is built from 17 residues. Trimming removed 3 bases at V and 5 bases at J, with 19 bases between. From germline, CDR1 is KGHDR and CDR2 SFDVKD. The CDR3: CATSDPSDKQGRNTIYF. CDR3 nucleotide sequence: TGTGCCACCAGTGATCCGTCCGACAAGCAAGGGAGAAACACCATATATTTT.

The V and J genes are TRBV6-2 or TRBV6-3 and TRBJ1-5, with 7 nucleotides matching TRBD1. The CDR3 runs to 14 residues. Germline V gives CDR1 MNHEY, CDR2 SVGEGT. V gave up 5 bases and J gave up 6 bases; unmatched junction bases: 7. The CDR3 nucleotides are TGTGCCAGCAGTCCGGGACAGAACGGTCAGCCCCAGCATTTT. Its translation is CASSPGQNGQPQHF.

This clone has just one count. CDR3 DNA: TGTGCCACCGAAGCGCGAGCGGGAGGTGGGGAGCTGTTTTTT. It yields the protein CATEARAGGGELFF. The V call is TRBV15, the J call TRBJ2-2, with 9 bases aligning to TRBD2. The J segment lost 8 bases and the V segment lost 8 bases, leaving 9 bases of the junction unmatched. Germline CDR1 is LNHNV and CDR2 is YYDKDF (reference sequence). This CDR3 comprises 14 residues.

This chain joins TRBV5-1 and TRBJ1-1; no definite D call. The CDR3 covers 13 residues. From germline, CDR1 is SGHRS and CDR2 YFSETQ. Deletions cut 2 bases from V and 2 bases from J, with 7 bases between. The DNA of the CDR3 is TGCGCCAGCAGCTTACGCCCCAACACTGAAGCTTTCTTT. It codes for CASSLRPNTEAFF.

The chain recombines TRBV4-1 with TRBJ2-1; 8 positions match TRBD2. Germline-derived CDR1 and CDR2 are MGHRA and YSYEKL. J was trimmed by 3 bases and V by 0 bases; bases with no gene match: 4. This CDR3 has 16 residues. The CDR3 DNA sequence: TGCGCCAGCAGCCAAGAAAGCGGGAGCTACTACAATGAGCAGTTCTTC. Translating gives CASSQESGSYYNEQFF.

The chain uses TRBV27 and TRBJ1-4, with a possible D match to TRBD1 (5 bases). This CDR3 is 13 amino acids long. CDR1 and CDR2 (germline): MNHEY, SMNVEV (reference sequence). The V and J ends lost 1 base and 5 bases respectively, with 5 bases between them. The CDR3 here is CASSLWGNEKLFF. In DNA form, the CDR3 reads TGTGCCAGCAGTTTATGGGGCAATGAAAAACTGTTTTTT.

Judged by abundance, this clone is medium-sized. The J gene is TRBJ2-3, the V gene TRBV30; 7 bases fit TRBD2. Unmatched junction bases numbered 5, after V lost 2 bases and J lost 3 bases. The CDR3 extends over 14 amino acids. Germline CDR1 reads GTSNPN; CDR2 reads SVGIG (reference sequence). CDR3 coding DNA: TGTGCCTGGAGTCCCAGCGGGGCGACAGATACGCAGTATTTT. It encodes CAWSPSGATDTQYF.

The chain links TRBV15 to TRBJ1-6; 7 nucleotides align to TRBD1. V shed 1 base, J shed 2 bases, and the junction held 11 bases outside the gene matches. The CDR3 has 19 amino acids. Germline V gene data show CDR1 as LNHNV and CDR2 as YYDKDF (reference sequence). In DNA form, the CDR3 reads TGTGCCACCAGCAGAGCCTACGACAGGGCCCCTACCTATAATTCACCCCTCCACTTT. Its translation is CATSRAYDRAPTYNSPLHF.

This chain joins TRBV10-3 and TRBJ1-1, with D possibly being TRBD1 (6 bases). Trimming stripped 6 bases from V and 0 bases from J, with 8 bases between. CDR3 length equals 13 residues. Germline values: CDR1 ENHRY, CDR2 SYGVKD. The CDR3 reads CAIRQGMNTEAFF. DNA of the CDR3: TGTGCCATCAGACAGGGAATGAACACTGAAGCTTTCTTT.

The rearrangement joins TRBV7-8 to TRBJ1-1; D uncertain. CDR3 length equals 14 residues. Germline assignment: CDR1 SGHVS and CDR2 FQNEAQ. V was shortened by 4 bases and J by 0 bases, with 9 bases between the two germline ends. The CDR3 nucleotides are TGTGCCAGCAGCTCTACCACACTGAACACTGAAGCTTTCTTT. Translation gives CASSSTTLNTEAFF.

The chain recombines TRBV10-1 with TRBJ2-1; D may be TRBD1 (6 bases). V was trimmed by 2 bases and J by 9 bases, leaving 23 bases between them. From germline, CDR1 is WNHNN and CDR2 SYGVQD (reference sequence). The CDR3 has 17 amino acids. CDR3 coding DNA: TGCGCCAGCAGTGAGCCCTGGGGACACTCGACACTCAGTGAGCAGTTCTTC. This translates into CASSEPWGHSTLSEQFF.

J is TRBJ2-7 and V is TRBV2; TRBD1 matches 8 bases. The CDR3 is 14 amino acids. J gave up 1 base and V 6 bases, and 5 bases lay outside the gene matches. Germline V gene sequence: CDR1 SNHLY, CDR2 FYNNEI. DNA of the CDR3: TGTGCCAGCAGCAGACAGGGGTCTTCCTACGAGCAGTACTTC. Its protein is CASSRQGSSYEQYF.

The gene calls are TRBV7-9 and TRBJ2-6; TRBD1 or TRBD2 may be the D gene (6 bases each). V was shortened by 8 bases and J by 2 bases, with 13 bases between the two germline ends. Germline values: CDR1 SEHNR, CDR2 FQNEAQ (reference sequence). The CDR3 consists of 15 residues. The CDR3 reads CASRRGGTGANVLTF. The CDR3, as DNA: TGTGCCAGCCGCAGAGGGGGGACTGGGGCCAACGTCCTGACTTTC.

The V call is TRBV27, the J call TRBJ2-7; 10 bases fit TRBD2. The length of the CDR3 is 16 residues. With 5 bases clipped from V and 4 bases from J, the junction kept 11 bases outside the gene matches. Germline CDR1 reads MNHEY; CDR2 reads SMNVEV (reference sequence). The CDR3 here is CASSPSPSTSGYEQYF. CDR3 nucleotides: TGTGCCAGCAGTCCATCCCCCTCGACTAGCGGGTACGAGCAGTACTTC.

This clone appeared a single time. The CDR3 spells CASSTGSGPNEQFF. CDR3 nucleotide sequence: TGTGCCAGCAGTACCGGATCCGGTCCCAATGAGCAGTTCTTC. V usage is TRBV6-5 and J usage is TRBJ2-1; unclear D gene. The V and J ends lost 5 bases and 6 bases respectively, with 14 bases between them. The CDR3 runs 14 residues. Germline CDR1 is MNHEY and CDR2 is SVGAGI.

This chain joins TRBV9 and TRBJ2-3; 11 bases line up with TRBD2. Germline values: CDR1 SGDLS, CDR2 YYNGEE. The CDR3 sequence is 18 residues long. Losses at the gene ends were 0 bases for V and 4 bases for J; bases not matched to a gene: 10. CDR3: CASSVGPSGRFFADTQYF. The CDR3 DNA sequence: TGTGCCAGCAGCGTAGGGCCTAGCGGGAGGTTTTTTGCAGATACGCAGTATTTT.

This chain joins TRBV7-2 and TRBJ1-2; no firm D call. The CDR3 is made up of 13 amino acids. Trimming removed 5 bases at V and 8 bases at J, with 15 bases between. The germline V gene has CDR1 SGHTA and CDR2 FQGNSA. CDR3 nucleotide sequence: TGTGCCAGCAGCCATGGGTGGGTTGGCGGCTACACCTTC. It translates to CASSHGWVGGYTF.

This clone is a singleton in its sample. The chain has TRBV6-1 and TRBJ1-1; D not resolved. The CDR3 is 13 amino acids. The germline CDR1 and CDR2 sequences are MNHNS and SASEGT. V was trimmed by 2 bases and J by 11 bases, leaving 15 bases between them. CDR3 DNA: TGTGCCAGCAGTGAAACGGAGGGTCTTGCGGCTTTCTTT. It codes for CASSETEGLAAFF.

The gene calls are TRBV15 and TRBJ2-3; possible D gene TRBD1, 6 bases. Germline lookup yields CDR1 LNHNV and CDR2 YYDKDF (reference sequence). V lost 0 bases and J lost 14, with 18 bases in between. CDR3 size: 14 residues. In nucleotides, the CDR3 is TGTGCCACCAGCAGAGAGGCAGGGGCCCGTGAATCGTATTTT. This encodes CATSREAGARESYF.

The chain employs TRBV3-1 (or the pseudogene TRBV3-2) and TRBJ1-3, with a tentative D call TRBD1 (5 bases). The CDR3 is 13 amino acids. Germline-derived CDR1 and CDR2 are LGHDT and YNNKEL (reference sequence). V was clipped by 5 bases and J by 3 bases, with 8 bases between them. CDR3: CASSFQGGNTIYF. CDR3 nucleotide sequence: TGTGCCAGCAGCTTCCAGGGTGGAAACACCATATATTTT.

V usage is TRBV30 and J usage is TRBJ1-1; D gene uncertain. Per germline, CDR1 GTSNPN and CDR2 SVGIG (reference sequence). CDR3 length: 12 amino acids. Between the trimmed V and J ends, which lost 4 bases and 7 bases, there was a span of 13 bases. The CDR3 nucleotides read TGTGCCTGGACTCTAAGGGCAGGTGAAGCTTTCTTT. Translated: CAWTLRAGEAFF.

The chain uses TRBV6-5 and TRBJ1-1, with D unclear. Trimming left V 6 bases short and J 6 bases short, with 17 bases between. Germline V gives CDR1 MNHEY, CDR2 SVGAGI. This CDR3 has 14 amino acids. In nucleotides, the CDR3 is TGTGCCAGCAGCCGTCTTGTACCTAACCCTGAAGCTTTCTTT. It encodes CASSRLVPNPEAFF.